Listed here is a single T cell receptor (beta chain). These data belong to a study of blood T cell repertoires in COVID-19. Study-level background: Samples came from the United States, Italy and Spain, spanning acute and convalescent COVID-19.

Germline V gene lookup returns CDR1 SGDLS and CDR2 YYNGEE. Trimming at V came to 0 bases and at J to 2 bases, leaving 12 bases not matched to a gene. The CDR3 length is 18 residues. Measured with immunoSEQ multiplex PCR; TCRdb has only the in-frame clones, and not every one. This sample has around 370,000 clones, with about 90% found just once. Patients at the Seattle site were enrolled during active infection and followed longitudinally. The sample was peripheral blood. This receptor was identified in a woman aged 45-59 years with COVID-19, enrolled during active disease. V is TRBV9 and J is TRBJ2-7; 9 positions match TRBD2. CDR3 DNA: TGTGCCAGCAGCGTAGAGGCAGGCGGGAGGGCCTTCACCTACGAGCAGTACTTC. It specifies CASSVEAGGRAFTYEQYF.